Listed below are T cell receptor beta chains from one sample, sequenced in a study of shared clonotypes between healthy human individuals. Assay: immunoSEQ multiplex PCR; the TCRdb copy retains only in-frame clones and omits some. The sample carries some 2.1 million clones, 85% to 95% recorded once. The sequenced material came from naive CD4+ T cells sorted from blood. Receptors originate from a man aged 18 to 30 in good health. CDR3s include the opening cysteine and the closing phenylalanine or tryptophan. Each record gives: clone size, CDR3 length, V gene, D gene, J gene, CDR3 protein, CDR3 DNA. D genes are given only for firm matches. Expanded clones are given a class, and other clones once, few, many or no size at all.

>.|16|TRBV7-7|TRBD1|TRBJ1-2
CASSLVCMRTGNGYTF
TGTGCTAGCAGCTTAGTTTGTATGAGGACAGGCAATGGCTACACCTTC
>.|13|TRBV28|.|TRBJ1-6
CASKDTTNSPLHF
TGTGCCAGCAAGGACACAACTAATTCACCCCTCCACTTT
>.|14|TRBV27|.|TRBJ2-3
CASNARGRPDTQYF
TGTGCCAGCAACGCTAGGGGGAGACCAGATACGCAGTATTTT
>.|14|TRBV18|.|TRBJ1-1
CASSPQGQNTEAFF
TGTGCCAGCTCACCACAGGGACAGAACACTGAAGCTTTCTTT
>.|11|TRBV30|.|TRBJ2-2
CAWSRTGELFF
TGTGCCTGGAGTCGGACCGGGGAGCTGTTTTTT
>once|13|TRBV10-3|TRBD1|TRBJ2-7
CAIADRGPYEQYF
TGTGCCATCGCCGACAGGGGGCCCTACGAGCAGTACTTC
>.|15|TRBV6-5|.|TRBJ2-7
CASSRTSTVRGQQYF
TGTGCCAGCAGCCGAACTTCGACAGTTCGAGGGCAGCAGTACTTC
>.|16|TRBV7-9|.|TRBJ1-2
CASSFGSGGPDYGYTF
TGTGCCAGCAGCTTCGGGTCGGGGGGTCCCGACTATGGCTACACCTTC
>.|15|TRBV7-9|.|TRBJ2-3
CASSPRTPSTDTQYF
TGTGCCAGCAGCCCCCGGACCCCTTCCACAGATACGCAGTATTTT
>.|17|TRBV4-1|TRBD2|TRBJ2-3
CASSPWTSGSVTDTQYF
TGCGCCAGCAGCCCCTGGACTAGCGGGAGTGTCACAGATACGCAGTATTTT